This T cell receptor beta chain was obtained from a study of sequential checkpoint blockade in melanoma (dated by TCRdb to the late 2010s). Some background on the complete study: In a 1:1 randomization, patients received either first-line nivolumab then ipilimumab (arm A) or ipilimumab then nivolumab (arm B). Both trial sequences were followed by maintenance nivolumab.

TCRbeta CDR3 regions were immunosequenced from genomic DNA with the immunoSEQ Assay. Before high-throughput sequencing, the genomic DNA was amplified using bias-controlled multiplex PCR. As for the authors' bioinformatics: To quantify the absolute abundance of each unique TCRbeta CDR3 region, the sequences were collapsed and filtered. Clonality, defined as 1 minus Pielou's evenness, was calculated using only productive rearrangements. A previously published method was used to identify clones with significantly greater frequencies in on-treatment samples than in baseline samples. Imported from immuneACCESS, the table was reduced by TCRdb to in-frame sequences with V and J called. These copies leave out some clones; in studies compared against another copy, an unresolved V gene accounts for under half, and the cause of the remainder is not known. V and J calls and clone size are given by that table; D and trimming were obtained from the DNA. In this sample the table shows some 10,000 clones, 78% of which occur a single time. The ten largest clones add up to roughly 10% of the sample.

Of note for this clone: No cognate antigen has been identified for it. There are no base qualities to consult, and no much larger clone falls within one base.

The germline V gene specifies SGHVS as CDR1 and FNYEAQ as CDR2. The CDR3 sequence holds 15 residues, the cysteine and phenylalanine included. Only CDR3 DNA remains: 45 bases, in frame from the first base. At the junction V is shortened by 0 bases and J by 5 bases; bases outside the gene matches: 6. The sample's treatment or condition, from its label and the paper: randomized to nivolumab then ipilimumab (arm A) or the reverse (arm B). No trial patient had received prior DNA-damaging chemotherapy. Live CD3+CD8+ cells negative for CD19 and CD56 were sorted from thawed PBMCs on a FACS Aria II flow cytometer. Samples were obtained from patients with melanoma enrolled in CheckMate 064, a randomized, open-label phase II trial of sequential checkpoint blockade. Peripheral blood mononuclear cells were collected by leukapheresis, purified using Ficoll-Paque, and frozen in human serum containing roughly 9.4% DMSO. Right after sorting, the blood CD3+CD8+ cells were verified to be >98% pure, and DNA extraction followed.

What the study reported, not specific to this receptor: The model for predicting response that combines TCR metrics with mutation burden needs to be validated in larger, independent patient cohorts.

The sequence links TRBV7-6 to TRBJ1-1, with 7 bases matching TRBD1. This receptor was taken from a human donor with melanoma. This material consisted of CD8+ T cells sorted from blood (inferred from file names), taken from a patient given nivolumab and ipilimumab in sequence. The CDR3 protein is CASSLAGDRDTEAFF. Read as DNA, the sequence is TGTGCCAGCAGCTTAGCGGGAGACAGGGATACTGAAGCTTTCTTT.